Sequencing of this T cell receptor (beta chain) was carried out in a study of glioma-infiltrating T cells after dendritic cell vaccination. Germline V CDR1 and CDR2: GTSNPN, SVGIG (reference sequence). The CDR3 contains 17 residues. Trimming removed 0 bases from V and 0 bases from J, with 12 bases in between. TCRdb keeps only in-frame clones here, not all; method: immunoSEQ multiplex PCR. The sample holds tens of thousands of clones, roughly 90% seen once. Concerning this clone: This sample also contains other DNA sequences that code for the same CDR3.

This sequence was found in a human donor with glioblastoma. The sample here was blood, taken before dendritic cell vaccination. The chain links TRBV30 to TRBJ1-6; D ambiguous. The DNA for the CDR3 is TGTGCCTGGAGTGTATTCGGACTTAGCTCCTATAATTCACCCCTCCACTTT. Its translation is CAWSVFGLSSYNSPLHF.